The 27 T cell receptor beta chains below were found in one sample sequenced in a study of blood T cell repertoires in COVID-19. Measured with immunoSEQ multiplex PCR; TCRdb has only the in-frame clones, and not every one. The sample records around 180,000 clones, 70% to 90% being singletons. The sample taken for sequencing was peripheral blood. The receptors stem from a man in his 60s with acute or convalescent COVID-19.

CDR3 amino acids: CASSRGNMNTEAFF. The CDR3 DNA reads as TGTGCCAGCAGTAGGGGCAACATGAACACTGAAGCTTTCTTT. The chain combines TRBV2 with TRBJ1-1; D perhaps matches TRBD1 (5 bases). Germline loops: CDR1 SNHLY, CDR2 FYNNEI. CDR3 length equals 14 residues. V lost 5 bases, J lost 0 bases, and 10 bases lay in between.

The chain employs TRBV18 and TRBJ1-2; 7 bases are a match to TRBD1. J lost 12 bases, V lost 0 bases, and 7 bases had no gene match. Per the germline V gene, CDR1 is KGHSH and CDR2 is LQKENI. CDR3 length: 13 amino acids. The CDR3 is CASSPPGTARNTF. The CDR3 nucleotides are TGTGCCAGCTCACCACCTGGGACAGCCCGTAACACCTTC.

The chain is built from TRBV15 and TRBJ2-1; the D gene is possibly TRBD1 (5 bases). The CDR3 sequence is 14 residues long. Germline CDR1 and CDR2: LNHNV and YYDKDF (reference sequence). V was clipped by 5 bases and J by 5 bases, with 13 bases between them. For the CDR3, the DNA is TGTGCCACCAGCCGAACCTACAGGAACAATGAGCAGTTCTTC. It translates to CATSRTYRNNEQFF.

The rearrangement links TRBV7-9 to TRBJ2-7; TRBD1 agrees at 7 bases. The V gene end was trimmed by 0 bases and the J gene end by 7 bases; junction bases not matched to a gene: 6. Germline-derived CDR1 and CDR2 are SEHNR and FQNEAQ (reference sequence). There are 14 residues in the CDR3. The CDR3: CASSLAGGEGEQYF. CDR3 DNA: TGTGCCAGCAGCTTAGCAGGGGGCGAGGGAGAGCAGTACTTC.

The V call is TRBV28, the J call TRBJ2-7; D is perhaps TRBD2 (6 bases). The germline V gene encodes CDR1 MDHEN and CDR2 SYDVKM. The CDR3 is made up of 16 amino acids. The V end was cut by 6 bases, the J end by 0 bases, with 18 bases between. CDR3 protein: CASSSTGTFTSYEQYF. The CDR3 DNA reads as TGTGCCAGCAGCTCTACCGGGACTTTTACCTCCTACGAGCAGTACTTC.

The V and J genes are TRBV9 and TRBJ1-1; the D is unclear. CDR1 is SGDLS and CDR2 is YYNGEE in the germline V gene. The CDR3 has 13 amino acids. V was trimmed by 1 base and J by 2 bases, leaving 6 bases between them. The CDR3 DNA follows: TGTGCCAGCAGCGTAAGTAGCAACACTGAAGCTTTCTTT. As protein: CASSVSSNTEAFF.

CDR3 in amino acids: CASSLSGTGVTGELFF. The CDR3 bases are TGCGCCAGCTCACTCTCCGGGACAGGGGTGACCGGGGAGCTGTTTTTT. The rearrangement joins TRBV5-1 to TRBJ2-2; 10 positions match TRBD1. From germline, CDR1 is SGHRS and CDR2 YFSETQ. The V gene end was trimmed by 7 bases and the J gene end by 5 bases; junction bases not matched to a gene: 11. The CDR3 has 16 residues.

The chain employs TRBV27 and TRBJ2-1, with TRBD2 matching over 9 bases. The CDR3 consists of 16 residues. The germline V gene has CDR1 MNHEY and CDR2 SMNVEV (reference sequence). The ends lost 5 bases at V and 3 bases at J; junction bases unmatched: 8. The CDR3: CASSTQTSGDYNEQFF. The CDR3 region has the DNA TGTGCCAGCAGTACACAGACTAGCGGAGACTACAATGAGCAGTTCTTC.

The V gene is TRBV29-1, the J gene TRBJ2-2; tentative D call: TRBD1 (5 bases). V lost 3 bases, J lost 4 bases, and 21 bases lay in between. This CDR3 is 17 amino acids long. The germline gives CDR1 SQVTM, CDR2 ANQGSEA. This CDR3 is CSVDGIAGNERTGELFF. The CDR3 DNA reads TGCAGCGTTGATGGTATAGCAGGGAACGAGCGCACCGGGGAGCTGTTTTTT.

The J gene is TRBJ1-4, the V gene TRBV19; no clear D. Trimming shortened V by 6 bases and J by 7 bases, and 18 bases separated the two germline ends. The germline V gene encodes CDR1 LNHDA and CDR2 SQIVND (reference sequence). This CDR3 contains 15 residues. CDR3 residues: CASRSPTVRGEKLFF. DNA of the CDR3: TGTGCCAGTAGGAGCCCCACGGTAAGAGGTGAAAAACTGTTTTTT.

The CDR3 nucleotides read TGTGCCATCAGGGTAAGCGGGAGTGATGATGAGCAGTTCTTC. Translation: CAIRVSGSDDEQFF. The chain carries TRBV10-3 and TRBJ2-1; 8 bases match TRBD2. The V gene end was trimmed by 6 bases and the J gene end by 8 bases; junction bases not matched to a gene: 9. Looked up from germline, CDR1 is ENHRY and CDR2 is SYGVKD. This CDR3 has 14 residues.

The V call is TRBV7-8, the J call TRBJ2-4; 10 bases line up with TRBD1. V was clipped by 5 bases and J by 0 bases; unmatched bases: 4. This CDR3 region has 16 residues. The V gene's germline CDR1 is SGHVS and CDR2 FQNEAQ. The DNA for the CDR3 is TGTGCCAGCAGCCGGGGACAGGGGTTAGCCAAAAACATTCAGTACTTC. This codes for CASSRGQGLAKNIQYF.

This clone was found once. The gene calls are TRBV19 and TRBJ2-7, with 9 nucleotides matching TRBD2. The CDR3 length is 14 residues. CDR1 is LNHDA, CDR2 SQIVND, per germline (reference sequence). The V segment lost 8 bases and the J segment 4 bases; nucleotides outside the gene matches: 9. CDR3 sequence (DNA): TGTGCCAGTGGGACAGCGGGAGGCCAGTACGAGCAGTACTTC. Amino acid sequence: CASGTAGGQYEQYF. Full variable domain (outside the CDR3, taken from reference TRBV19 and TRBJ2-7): DGGITQSPKYLFRKEGQNVTLSCEQNLNHDAMYWYRQDPGQGLRLIYYSQIVNDFQKGDIAEGYSVSREKKESFPLTVTSAQKNPTAFYLCASGTAGGQYEQYFGPGTRLTVT.

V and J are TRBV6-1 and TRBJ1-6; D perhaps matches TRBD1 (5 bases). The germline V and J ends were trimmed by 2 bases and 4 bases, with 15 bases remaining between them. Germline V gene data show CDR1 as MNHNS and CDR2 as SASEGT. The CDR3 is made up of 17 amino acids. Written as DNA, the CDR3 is TGTGCCAGCAGTGAACTGGGAGGGAGGGGATATAATTCACCCCTCCACTTT. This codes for CASSELGGRGYNSPLHF.

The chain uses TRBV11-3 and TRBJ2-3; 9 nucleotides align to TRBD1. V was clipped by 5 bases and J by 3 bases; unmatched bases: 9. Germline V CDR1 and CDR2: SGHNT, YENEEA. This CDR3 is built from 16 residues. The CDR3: CASSVKTGGLTDTQYF. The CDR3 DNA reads TGTGCCAGCAGCGTGAAGACAGGGGGTCTTACAGATACGCAGTATTTT.

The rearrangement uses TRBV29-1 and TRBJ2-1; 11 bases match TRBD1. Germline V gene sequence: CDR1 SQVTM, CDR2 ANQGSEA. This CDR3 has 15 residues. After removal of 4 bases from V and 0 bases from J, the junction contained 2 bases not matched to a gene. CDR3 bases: TGCAGCGTTGTTGGGACAGGGGGCTCCTACAATGAGCAGTTCTTC. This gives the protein CSVVGTGGSYNEQFF.

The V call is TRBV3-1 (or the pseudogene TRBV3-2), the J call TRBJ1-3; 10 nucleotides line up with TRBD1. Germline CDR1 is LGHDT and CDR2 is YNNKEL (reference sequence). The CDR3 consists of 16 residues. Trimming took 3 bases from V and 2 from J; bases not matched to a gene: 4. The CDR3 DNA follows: TGTGCCAGCAGCCACCGACAGGGGGCAGCTGGAAACACCATATATTTT. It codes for CASSHRQGAAGNTIYF.

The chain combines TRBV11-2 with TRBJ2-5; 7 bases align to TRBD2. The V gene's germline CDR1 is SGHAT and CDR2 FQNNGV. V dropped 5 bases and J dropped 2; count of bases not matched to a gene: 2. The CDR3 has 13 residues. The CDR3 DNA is TGTGCCAGCAGCCCGGGACTACAAGAGACCCAGTACTTC. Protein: CASSPGLQETQYF.

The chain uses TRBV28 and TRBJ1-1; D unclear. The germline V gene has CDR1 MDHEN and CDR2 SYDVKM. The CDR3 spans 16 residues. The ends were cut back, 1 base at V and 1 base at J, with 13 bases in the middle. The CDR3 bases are TGTGCCAGCAGTTTATACCCTCGGCGGGAGAACACTGAAGCTTTCTTT. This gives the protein CASSLYPRRENTEAFF.

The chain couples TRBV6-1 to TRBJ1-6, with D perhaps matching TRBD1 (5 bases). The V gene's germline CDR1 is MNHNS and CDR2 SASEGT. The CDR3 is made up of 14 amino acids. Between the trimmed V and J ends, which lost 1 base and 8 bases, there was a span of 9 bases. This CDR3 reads CASSEGGRHSPLHF. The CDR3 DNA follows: TGTGCCAGCAGTGAAGGGGGCAGACATTCACCCCTCCACTTT.

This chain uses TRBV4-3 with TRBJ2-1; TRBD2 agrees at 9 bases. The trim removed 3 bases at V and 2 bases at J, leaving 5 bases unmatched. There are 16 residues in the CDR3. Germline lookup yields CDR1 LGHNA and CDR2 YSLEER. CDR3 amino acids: CASSQGASGAYNEQFF. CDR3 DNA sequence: TGCGCCAGCAGCCAGGGGGCTAGCGGGGCCTACAATGAGCAGTTCTTC.

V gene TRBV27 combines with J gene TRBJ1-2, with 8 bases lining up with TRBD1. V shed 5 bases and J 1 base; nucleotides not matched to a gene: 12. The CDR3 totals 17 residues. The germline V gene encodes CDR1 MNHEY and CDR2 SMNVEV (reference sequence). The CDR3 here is CASSTRTGTGLNYGYTF. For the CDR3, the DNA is TGTGCCAGCAGTACACGGACAGGGACGGGACTTAACTATGGCTACACCTTC.

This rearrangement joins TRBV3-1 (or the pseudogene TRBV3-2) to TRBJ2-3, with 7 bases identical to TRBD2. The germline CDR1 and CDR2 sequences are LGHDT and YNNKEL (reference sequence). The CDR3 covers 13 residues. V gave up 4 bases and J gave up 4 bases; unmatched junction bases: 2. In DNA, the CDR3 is TGTGCCAGCAGCCGAGGACTAGCAGATACGCAGTATTTT. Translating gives CASSRGLADTQYF.

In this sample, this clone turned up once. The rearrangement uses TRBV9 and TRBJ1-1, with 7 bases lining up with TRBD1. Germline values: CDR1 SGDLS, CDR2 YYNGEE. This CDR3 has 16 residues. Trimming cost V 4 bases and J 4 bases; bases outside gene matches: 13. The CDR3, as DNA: TGTGCCAGCAGCCCGCAGGGGGGCCTTAGTAGCACTGAAGCTTTCTTT. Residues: CASSPQGGLSSTEAFF. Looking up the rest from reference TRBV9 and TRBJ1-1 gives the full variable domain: DSGVTQTPKHLITATGQRVTLRCSPRSGDLSVYWYQQSLDQGLQFLIQYYNGEERAKGNILERFSAQQFPDLHSELNLSSLELGDSALYFCASSPQGGLSSTEAFFGQGTRLTVV.

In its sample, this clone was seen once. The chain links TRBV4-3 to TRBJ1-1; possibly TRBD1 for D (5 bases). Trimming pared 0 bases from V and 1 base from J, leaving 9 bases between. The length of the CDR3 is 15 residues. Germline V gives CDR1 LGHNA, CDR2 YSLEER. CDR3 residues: CASSQDHRQNTEAFF. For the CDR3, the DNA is TGCGCCAGCAGCCAAGACCACAGGCAGAACACTGAAGCTTTCTTT.

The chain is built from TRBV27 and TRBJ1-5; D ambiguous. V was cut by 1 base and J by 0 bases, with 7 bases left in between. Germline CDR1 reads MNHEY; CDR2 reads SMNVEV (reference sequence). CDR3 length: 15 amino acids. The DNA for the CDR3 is TGTGCCAGCAGTTTATTGGGCCGTAGCAATCAGCCCCAGCATTTT. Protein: CASSLLGRSNQPQHF.

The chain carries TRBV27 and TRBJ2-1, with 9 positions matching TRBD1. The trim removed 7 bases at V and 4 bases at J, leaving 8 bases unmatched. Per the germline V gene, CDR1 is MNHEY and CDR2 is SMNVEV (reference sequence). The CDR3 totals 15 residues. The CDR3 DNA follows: TGTGCCAGCACTTCCGGGACAGGGAAATACAATGAGCAGTTCTTC. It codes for CASTSGTGKYNEQFF.